Presented here are 8 T cell receptor beta chains from one specimen sequenced in a study of a mutant IDH1 vaccine in newly diagnosed glioma. Clones were read by immunoSEQ multiplex PCR, and TCRdb kept only the in-frame ones, dropping some. The sample has 70,000 to 90,000 clones; roughly 85% are singletons. Time point meaning: week 23, last vaccination. Alongside topical imiquimod, each dose of vaccine comprised 300 ug of mutant IDH1 20-mer peptide. The antigens of these receptors remain unknown. The specimen comprised PBMCs, sampled from a glioma patient whose treatment included an IDH1 peptide vaccine. The receptors stem from a man in his thirties or forties with glioma. Some clones in this sample may be carry-over from other donors' samples.

The V call is TRBV28, the J call TRBJ1-2, with a possible D match to TRBD1 (6 bases). The CDR3 totals 11 residues. Germline CDR1 and CDR2: MDHEN and SYDVKM. Trimming shortened V by 5 bases and J by 8 bases, and 9 bases separated the two germline ends. CDR3 in amino acids: CASSVRGGYTF. DNA for the CDR3: TGTGCCAGCAGTGTCAGGGGAGGCTACACCTTC.

The rearrangement joins TRBV5-1 to TRBJ1-2; 12 bases fit TRBD1. This CDR3 is built from 15 residues. Germline CDR1 SGHRS, CDR2 YFSETQ. V lost 2 bases to trimming and J lost 5 bases; unmatched junction nucleotides: 4. CDR3 coding DNA: TGCGCCAGCAGCTTAGGGGACAGGGGGCCATATGGCTACACCTTC. It translates to CASSLGDRGPYGYTF.

The chain recombines TRBV4-3 with TRBJ1-6; D is ambiguous. The CDR3 runs 15 residues. V dropped 3 bases and J dropped 6 bases, with 12 bases sitting between them. Germline V CDR1 and CDR2: LGHNA, YSLEER. This chain's CDR3 is CASSQGVNFNSPLHF. The CDR3 coding sequence is TGCGCCAGCAGCCAGGGTGTAAACTTTAATTCACCCCTCCACTTT.

This clone occurred a few times. CDR3 nucleotide sequence: TGTGCCAGCAGCTTATACAGCAGCGCGAACTATGGCTACACCTTC. It specifies CASSLYSSANYGYTF. The chain is built from TRBV7-2 and TRBJ1-2; no reliable D call. Germline V gene sequence: CDR1 SGHTA, CDR2 FQGNSA. The CDR3 is 15 amino acids. The V end was cut by 2 bases, the J end by 2 bases, with 12 bases between.

This chain uses TRBV7-2 with TRBJ2-7; D perhaps matches TRBD2 (5 bases). Germline V CDR1 and CDR2: SGHTA, FQGNSA. The CDR3 length is 16 residues. V was trimmed by 5 bases and J by 6 bases, leaving 23 bases between them. CDR3: CASSLQVWAPGGEQYF. CDR3 coding DNA: TGTGCCAGCAGCCTCCAGGTATGGGCCCCAGGAGGCGAGCAGTACTTC.

V and J are TRBV28 and TRBJ1-1, with D uncertain. Per germline, CDR1 MDHEN and CDR2 SYDVKM. V lost 6 bases and J lost 4, with 6 bases in between. The CDR3 contains 11 residues. The CDR3 DNA reads TGTGCCAGCAGCCGGGTCACTGAAGCTTTCTTT. This gives the protein CASSRVTEAFF.

This clone was observed a single time. The J gene is TRBJ2-7, the V gene TRBV5-1, with 11 bases matching TRBD2. J gave up 1 base and V 5 bases, and 5 bases lay outside the gene matches. Germline CDR1 and CDR2: SGHRS and YFSETQ. The CDR3 spans 15 residues. The DNA of the CDR3 is TGCGCCAGCAGTAGGGGGACTAGCGGTTCCTACGAGCAGTACTTC. This encodes CASSRGTSGSYEQYF.

The V call is TRBV28, the J call TRBJ1-2; the match to TRBD1 covers 9 bases. The J segment lost 1 base and the V segment lost 5 bases, leaving 2 bases of the junction unmatched. The CDR3 runs 14 residues. The germline V gene encodes CDR1 MDHEN and CDR2 SYDVKM. As DNA, the CDR3 is TGTGCCAGCAGTATGACAGGGGGTAACTATGGCTACACCTTC. Amino acids: CASSMTGGNYGYTF.